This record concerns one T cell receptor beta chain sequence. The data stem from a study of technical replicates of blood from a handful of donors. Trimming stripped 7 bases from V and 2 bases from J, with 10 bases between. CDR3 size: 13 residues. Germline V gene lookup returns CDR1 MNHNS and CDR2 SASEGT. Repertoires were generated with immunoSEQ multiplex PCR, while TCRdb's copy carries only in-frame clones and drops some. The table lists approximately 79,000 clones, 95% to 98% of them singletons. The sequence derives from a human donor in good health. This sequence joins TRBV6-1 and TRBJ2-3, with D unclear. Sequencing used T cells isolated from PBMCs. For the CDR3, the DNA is TGTGCCAGCAAACCGGCGGCCACAGATACGCAGTATTTT. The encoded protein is CASKPAATDTQYF.